This is a list of T cell receptor beta chains from one sample in a study of T cell responses to AZD1222 COVID-19 vaccine. The method was immunoSEQ multiplex PCR; TCRdb's version includes in-frame clones alone and lacks a portion of them. The sample contains about 120,000 clones, more than 75% of which appear only once. Here the sequenced sample was peripheral blood, taken on day 0 of AZD1222 vaccination. The receptors here all came from an adult in good health. Both conserved end residues are part of each CDR3. The D gene is left open where the match is weak.

v_call | d_call | cdr3_aa
TRBV3-1/TRBV3-2 | TRBD1 | CASSQEQGVITEAFF
TRBV19 | - | CASRDQLSYNEQFF
TRBV13 | - | CASSPPRMGTGELFF
TRBV28 | - | CASSLGGVLDTEAFF
TRBV7-3 | - | CASASDYSTDTQYF
TRBV7-2 | - | CASTLWGLNTEAFF
TRBV6-5 | - | CASRSLSSGNTIYF
TRBV28 | TRBD1 | CASGKLDRGDEKLFF
TRBV27 | - | CASSFTGYEQYF
TRBV5-1 | TRBD1 | CASSGSGTGGPTDTQYF
TRBV7-6 | TRBD2 | CASSGRSGRAMSSYNEQFF
TRBV6-5 | - | CASSYFDQYNEQFF
TRBV24-1 | - | CATSDFRGNEQFF
TRBV10-3 | - | CAISDPRGGGEKLFF
TRBV11-2 | TRBD2 | CASSLGLAGGLEQYF
TRBV10-3 | TRBD1 | CATHRSGQGTDRYGYTF
TRBV6-2/TRBV6-3 | - | CASSYSLERTYEQYF
TRBV19 | - | CASRPKASTDTQYF
TRBV7-9 | - | CASSQKGTANTGELFF
TRBV7-6 | - | CASSLAGPTDTQYF
TRBV29-1 | - | CSVEDPRTYGYTF
TRBV6-2/TRBV6-3 | - | CASSYSDGSSYEQYF
TRBV11-2 | - | CASSLDRGAAFF
TRBV14 | - | CASSQEGWASSYEQYF
TRBV29-1 | TRBD2 | CSAGTSGTGELFF
TRBV15 | TRBD1 | CATSRGKSTGRYGEAFF
TRBV9 | TRBD1 | CASSPRTGTDSPLHF
TRBV12-3/TRBV12-4 | TRBD1 | CASNRGLGQPQHF
TRBV19 | - | CASSIYPGSQPQHF
TRBV3-1/TRBV3-2 | TRBD1 | CASSPDRGHSYGYTF
TRBV18 | TRBD1 | CASSLQGAHSTDTQYF
TRBV12-5 | - | CASGPLRGGTYGYTF
TRBV11-1 | - | CASSTRRGDYGYTF
TRBV12-3/TRBV12-4 | - | CASAGNTIYF
TRBV5-6 | TRBD1 | CASSLGQGSYEQYF
TRBV9 | TRBD1 | CASSARGGTGANYNSPLHF
TRBV28 | - | CASSLSGGYGYTF
TRBV4-1 | TRBD2 | CASSQDERGSSYNEQFF
TRBV28 | TRBD1 | CASSLWDRFTGELFF
TRBV9 | - | CASSVTGSHYGYTF
TRBV27 | - | CASSPTIGDVQETQYF
TRBV11-2 | TRBD2 | CASSLGLAGKYQETQYF
TRBV3-1/TRBV3-2 | - | CASSQEIARGGSGNTIYF
TRBV5-1 | - | CASKVGVNTEAFF
TRBV5-1 | TRBD2 | CASSTSAGWSPETQYF
TRBV11-2 | TRBD1 | CASSLDRGHGYTF
TRBV28 | TRBD1 | CASSLQGDPGMGYGYTF
TRBV7-9 | - | CASRPHNSRSTDTQYF
TRBV29-1 | TRBD2 | CSVGAGGRVTDTQYF
TRBV4-1 | - | CATSQPGTLGGYTF
TRBV6-1 | - | CASSEAPGLGPQHF
TRBV19 | TRBD2 | CASSLSGAAEQFF
TRBV7-9 | - | CASSLGDIGFGGEAFF
TRBV19 | TRBD1 | CASRNRQGLDTEAFF
TRBV19 | - | CASSARVPTLATNEKLFF
TRBV5-1 | - | CASSFRGGPTDTQYF
TRBV2 | - | CASSGLYEQYF
TRBV27 | - | CASSPGRGYGYTF